The clone carrying this TCR beta chain was seen only a few times. This sample is part of a study of blood T cells in healthy people across ages. Then a second PCR, running roughly 7 to 11 cycles, was carried out with a sample-barcoded 5' primer and a J-beta primer mix. TCRdb analysed the 5' RACE reads with MiXCR anew, one entry per CDR3 protein. The data show about 900,000 distinct CDR3 sequences, around 62% seen once. With V trimmed by 6 bases and J by 3 bases, 1 base remained unmatched. This CDR3 comprises 14 residues. CDR1 is SNHLY, CDR2 FYNNEI, per germline. Specimen: blood. This receptor was taken from a man aged 25 to 45 in good health. This chain connects TRBV2 to TRBJ1-6; 8 bases fit TRBD1. This CDR3 reads CASRQGDYNSPLHF. The CDR3 nucleotides read TGTGCCAGCAGACAGGGGGACTATAATTCACCCCTCCACTTT. Full variable domain (outside the CDR3, taken from reference TRBV2 and TRBJ1-6): EPEVTQTPSHQVTQMGQEVILRCVPISNHLYFYWYRQILGQKVEFLVSFYNNEISEKSEIFDDQFSVERPDGSNFTLKIRSTKLEDSAMYFCASRQGDYNSPLHFGNGTRLTVT.